This entry features one TCR beta chain sequence. Its antigen is still unknown. The sample is drawn from a study of T cell responses to AZD1222 COVID-19 vaccine. Broader study findings: Researchers took repertoire samples only after the peak T cell response had come. The donor cohort was predominantly white British with a female majority, and clonal diversity may have been underestimated. Just a handful of people given AZD1222 tested seropositive at baseline.

V was pared by 4 bases and J by 3 bases, with 12 bases between. Per the germline V gene, CDR1 is SGHNT and CDR2 is YYREEE (reference sequence). The CDR3 is made up of 14 amino acids. Sequenced by immunoSEQ multiplex PCR; TCRdb stores in-frame clones only, minus some. This sample has more than 250,000 clones, with just over 90% found just once. Sample: peripheral blood, taken on day 0 of AZD1222 vaccination. The receptor was derived from an adult in good health. J is TRBJ2-3 and V is TRBV5-4; D is ambiguous. CDR3 amino acids: CASSLGIGTDTQYF. The CDR3 DNA is TGTGCCAGCAGCCTCGGAATTGGGACAGATACGCAGTATTTT.